These 6 T cell receptor beta chains share one sample of origin, sequenced in a study of T cells in localized non-small cell lung cancer. Produced via immunoSEQ multiplex PCR; TCRdb's table is partial and in-frame only. The sample holds tens of thousands of clones, more than 65% seen once. Specimen: peripheral blood, collected before any cancer treatment. The source of these receptors is a male donor at least 60 years old with stage III squamous cell lung carcinoma.

This clone was recorded a few times. CDR3 in DNA: TGTGCCAGCTCATTCTCAGGGGGATCCTCCTACAATGAGCAGTTCTTC. Residues: CASSFSGGSSYNEQFF. The chain carries TRBV18 and TRBJ2-1; 7 nucleotides agree with TRBD1. Germline V lookup: CDR1 KGHSH, CDR2 LQKENI. The CDR3 consists of 16 residues. The ends lost 5 bases at V and 0 bases at J; junction bases unmatched: 7.

The chain combines TRBV7-2 with TRBJ1-5; 7 nucleotides align to TRBD1. Germline V gene data show CDR1 as SGHTA and CDR2 as FQGNSA. The junction had 8 bases not matched to a gene; V was cut back by 5 bases and J by 7 bases. CDR3 length: 14 residues. The chain's CDR3 is CASSPLQGQQPQHF. The CDR3 nucleotides are TGTGCCAGCAGCCCTTTACAGGGGCAACAGCCCCAGCATTTT. Using reference TRBV7-2 and TRBJ1-5 for the parts outside the CDR3, the full variable domain is GAGVSQSPSNKVTEKGKDVELRCDPISGHTALYWYRQSLGQGLEFLIYFQGNSAPDKSGLPSDRFSAERTGGSVSTLTIQRTQQEDSAVYLCASSPLQGQQPQHFGDGTRLSIL.

V and J are TRBV5-1 and TRBJ1-1; 8 bases are a match to TRBD1. Trimming took 3 bases from V and 5 from J; bases not matched to a gene: 3. The length of the CDR3 is 13 residues. Germline-derived CDR1 and CDR2 are SGHRS and YFSETQ. CDR3 coding DNA: TGCGCCAGCAGCTCGACAGGGGAGACTGAAGCTTTCTTT. Protein sequence: CASSSTGETEAFF.

J is TRBJ2-7 and V is TRBV10-3; weak D call: TRBD2 (6 bases). Trimming shortened V by 2 bases and J by 3 bases, and 8 bases separated the two germline ends. The CDR3 covers 13 residues. Germline V gene sequence: CDR1 ENHRY, CDR2 SYGVKD. The CDR3 region is CAISERRDYEQYF. CDR3 DNA: TGTGCCATCAGTGAGAGGAGGGACTACGAGCAGTACTTC.

V usage is TRBV21-1 and J usage is TRBJ2-7; the table's D call, TRBD2, was not checked against the DNA. TRBV21-1 is a known pseudogene. This CDR3 has 17 amino acids. The CDR3 protein is CASKGPPIGLAGGRVFF. The CDR3 nucleotides are TGTGCCAGCAAAGGCCCACCGATAGGACTAGCGGGAGGCCGCGTGTTCTTC.

The chain carries TRBV4-1 and TRBJ2-1; D may match TRBD1 or TRBD2 (6 bases each). The CDR3 extends over 18 amino acids. Trimming stripped 0 bases from V and 2 bases from J, with 17 bases between. Germline V lookup: CDR1 MGHRA, CDR2 YSYEKL. CDR3 sequence: CASSQDSRGRGPYNEQFF. The CDR3 DNA reads as TGCGCCAGCAGCCAAGATAGCCGGGGGCGGGGCCCCTACAATGAGCAGTTCTTC.